This T cell receptor beta chain came from a study of cytomegalovirus exposure and HLA in healthy donors. General study results and limits: Later, an analysis found that TCR clusters from the first cohort tended to co-occur in the 120 validation repertoires. Cytomegalovirus-associated TCR beta chains were listed, numbering 150 to 200. In vitro testing confirmed three CMV-associated chains as specific for CMV antigens.

The V end was cut by 1 base, the J end by 6 bases, with 12 bases between. CDR1 is GTSNPN and CDR2 is SVGIG in the germline V gene (reference sequence). The CDR3 runs 13 residues. With regard to this clone: What it recognizes is unknown.

Using immunoSEQ multiplex PCR, the repertoire was profiled, and TCRdb retains in-frame clones only, with some absent. The sample carries about 130,000 clones, 89% recorded once. The donors were in the roughly 120-subject validation cohort, distinct from the roughly 700-subject first cohort. What was sequenced was PBMCs. This sequence originates from a woman between 18 and 29 years old in good health and CMV-seronegative. V is TRBV30 and J is TRBJ1-1, with TRBD1 as a possible D gene (6 bases). CDR3 DNA: TGTGCCTGGAGTGGGGCCGGGGGGCCTGAAGCTTTCTTT. It codes for CAWSGAGGPEAFF.